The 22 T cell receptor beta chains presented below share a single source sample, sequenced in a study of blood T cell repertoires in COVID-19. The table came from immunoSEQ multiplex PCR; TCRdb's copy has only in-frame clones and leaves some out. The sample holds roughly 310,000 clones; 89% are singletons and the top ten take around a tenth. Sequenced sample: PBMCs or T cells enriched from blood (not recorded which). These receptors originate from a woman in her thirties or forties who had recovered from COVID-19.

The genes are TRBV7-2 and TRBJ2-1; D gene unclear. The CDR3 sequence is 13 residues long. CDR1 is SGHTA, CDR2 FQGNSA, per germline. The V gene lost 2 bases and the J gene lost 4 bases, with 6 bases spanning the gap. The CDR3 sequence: CASSLRVYNEQFF. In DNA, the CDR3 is TGTGCCAGCAGCTTACGAGTATACAATGAGCAGTTCTTC.

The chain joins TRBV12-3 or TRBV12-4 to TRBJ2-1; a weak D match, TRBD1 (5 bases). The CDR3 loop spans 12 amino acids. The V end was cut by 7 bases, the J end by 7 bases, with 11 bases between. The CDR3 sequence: CASTLRGNEQFF. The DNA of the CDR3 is TGTGCCAGCACCCTTAGGGGTAATGAGCAGTTCTTC.

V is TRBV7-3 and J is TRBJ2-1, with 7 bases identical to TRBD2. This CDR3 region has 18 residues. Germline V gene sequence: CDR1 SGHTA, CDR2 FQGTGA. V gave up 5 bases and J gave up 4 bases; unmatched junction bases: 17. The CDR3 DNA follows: TGTGCCAGCAGCCCCTCTCTTCTGGGAGCGGGGATGTACAATGAGCAGTTCTTC. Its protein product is CASSPSLLGAGMYNEQFF.

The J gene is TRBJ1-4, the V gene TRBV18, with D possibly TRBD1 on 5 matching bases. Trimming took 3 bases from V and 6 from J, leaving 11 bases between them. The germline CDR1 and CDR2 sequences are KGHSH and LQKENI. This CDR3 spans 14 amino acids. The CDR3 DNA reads TGTGCCAGCTCACCGACGGGGGGGGATGAAAAACTGTTTTTT. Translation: CASSPTGGDEKLFF.

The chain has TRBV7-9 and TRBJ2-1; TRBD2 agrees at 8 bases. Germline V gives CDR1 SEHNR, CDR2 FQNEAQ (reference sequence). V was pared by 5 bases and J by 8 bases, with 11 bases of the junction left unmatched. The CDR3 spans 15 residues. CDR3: CASSPSSGFVDEQFF. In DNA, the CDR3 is TGTGCCAGCAGCCCCTCTAGCGGGTTTGTTGATGAGCAGTTCTTC.

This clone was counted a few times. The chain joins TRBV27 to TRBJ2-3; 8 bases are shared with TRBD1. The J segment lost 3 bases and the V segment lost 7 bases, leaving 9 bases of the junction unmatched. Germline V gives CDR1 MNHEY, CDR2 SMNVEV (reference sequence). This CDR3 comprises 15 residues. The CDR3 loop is CASMDRVLGTDTQYF. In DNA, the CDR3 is TGTGCCAGCATGGACAGGGTACTTGGGACAGATACGCAGTATTTT.

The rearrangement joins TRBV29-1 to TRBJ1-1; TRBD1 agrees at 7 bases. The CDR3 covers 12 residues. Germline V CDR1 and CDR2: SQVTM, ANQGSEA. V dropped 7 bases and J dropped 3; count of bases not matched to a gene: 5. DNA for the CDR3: TGCAGCGGAGTTACAGGGGACACTGAAGCTTTCTTT. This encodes CSGVTGDTEAFF.

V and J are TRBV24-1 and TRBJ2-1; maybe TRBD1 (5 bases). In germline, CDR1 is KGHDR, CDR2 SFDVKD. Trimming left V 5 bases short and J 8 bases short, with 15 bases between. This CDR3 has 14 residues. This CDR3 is CATSGGRAFDEQFF. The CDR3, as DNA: TGTGCCACCAGTGGTGGCAGGGCTTTCGATGAGCAGTTCTTC.

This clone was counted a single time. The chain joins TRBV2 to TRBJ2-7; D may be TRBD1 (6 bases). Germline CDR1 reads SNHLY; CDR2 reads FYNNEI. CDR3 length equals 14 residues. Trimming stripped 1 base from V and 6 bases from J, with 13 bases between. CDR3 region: CASSEGRGRGEQYF. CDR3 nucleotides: TGTGCCAGCAGTGAAGGTAGGGGCAGGGGCGAGCAGTACTTC.

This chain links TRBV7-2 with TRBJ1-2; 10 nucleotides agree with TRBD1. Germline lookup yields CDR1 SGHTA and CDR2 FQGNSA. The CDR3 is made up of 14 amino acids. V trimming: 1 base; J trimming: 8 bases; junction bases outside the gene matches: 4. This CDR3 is CASSLEGQGTGYTF. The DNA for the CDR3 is TGTGCCAGCAGCTTAGAGGGACAGGGGACAGGCTACACCTTC.

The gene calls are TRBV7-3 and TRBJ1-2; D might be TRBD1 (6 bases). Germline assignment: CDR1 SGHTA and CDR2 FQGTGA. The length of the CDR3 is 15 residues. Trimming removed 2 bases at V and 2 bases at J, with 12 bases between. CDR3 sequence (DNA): TGTGCCAGCAGCTTAGCAGGGGAGGGAAACTATGGCTACACCTTC. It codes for CASSLAGEGNYGYTF.

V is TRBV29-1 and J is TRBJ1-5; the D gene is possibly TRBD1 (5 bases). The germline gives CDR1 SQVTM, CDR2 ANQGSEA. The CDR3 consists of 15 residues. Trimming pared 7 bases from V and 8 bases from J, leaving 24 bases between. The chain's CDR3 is CSAHDPRGRREPQHF. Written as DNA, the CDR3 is TGCAGCGCCCACGATCCTAGGGGCAGGCGTGAGCCCCAGCATTTT.

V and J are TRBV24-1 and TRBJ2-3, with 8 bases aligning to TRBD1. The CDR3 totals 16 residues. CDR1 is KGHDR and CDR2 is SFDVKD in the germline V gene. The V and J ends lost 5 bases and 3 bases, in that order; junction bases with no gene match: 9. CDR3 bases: TGTGCCACCAGTGTTCCGACAGGGGTAGGAACAGATACGCAGTATTTT. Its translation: CATSVPTGVGTDTQYF.

The CDR3: CASSREFNEQFF. In DNA, the CDR3 is TGTGCCAGCAGTCGGGAGTTTAATGAGCAGTTCTTC. The V gene is TRBV2, the J gene TRBJ2-1; D might be TRBD2 (6 bases). The germline V gene has CDR1 SNHLY and CDR2 FYNNEI. V was pared by 5 bases and J by 7 bases, with 9 bases between. The CDR3 is 12 amino acids. Full variable domain (missing parts from reference TRBV2 and TRBJ2-1): EPEVTQTPSHQVTQMGQEVILRCVPISNHLYFYWYRQILGQKVEFLVSFYNNEISEKSEIFDDQFSVERPDGSNFTLKIRSTKLEDSAMYFCASSREFNEQFFGPGTRLTVL.

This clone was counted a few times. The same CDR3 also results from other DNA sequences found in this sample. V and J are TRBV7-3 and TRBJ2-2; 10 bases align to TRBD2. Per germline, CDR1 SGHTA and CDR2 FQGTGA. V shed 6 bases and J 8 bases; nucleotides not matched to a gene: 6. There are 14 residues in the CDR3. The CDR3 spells CASSRGLAAGELFF. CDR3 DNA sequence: TGTGCCAGCAGTCGAGGACTAGCGGCGGGGGAGCTGTTTTTT.

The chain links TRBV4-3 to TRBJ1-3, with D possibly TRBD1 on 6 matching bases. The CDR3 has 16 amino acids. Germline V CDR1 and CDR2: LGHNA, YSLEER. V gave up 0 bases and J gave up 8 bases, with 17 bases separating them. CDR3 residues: CASSQEIPGARDTIYF. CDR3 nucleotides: TGCGCCAGCAGCCAAGAGATTCCAGGGGCGCGGGACACCATATATTTT.

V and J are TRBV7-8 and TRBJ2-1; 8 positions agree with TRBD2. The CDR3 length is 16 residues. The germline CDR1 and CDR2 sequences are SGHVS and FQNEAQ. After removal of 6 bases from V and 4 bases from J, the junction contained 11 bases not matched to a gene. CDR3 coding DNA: TGTGCCAGCAGTCTTGGGGCGGGGGGAATTTACAATGAGCAGTTCTTC. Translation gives CASSLGAGGIYNEQFF.

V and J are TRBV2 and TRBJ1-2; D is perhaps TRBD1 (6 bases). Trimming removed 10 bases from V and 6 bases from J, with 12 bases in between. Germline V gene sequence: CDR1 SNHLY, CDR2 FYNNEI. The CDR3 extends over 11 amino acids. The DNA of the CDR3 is TGTGCCACCGGGACATACGATGGCTACACCTTC. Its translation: CATGTYDGYTF.

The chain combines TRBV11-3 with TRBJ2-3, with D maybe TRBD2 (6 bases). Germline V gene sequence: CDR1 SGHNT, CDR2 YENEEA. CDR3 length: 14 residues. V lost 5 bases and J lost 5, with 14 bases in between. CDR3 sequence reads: CASSPRRELDTQYF. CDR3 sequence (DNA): TGTGCCAGCAGCCCTAGGAGGGAGTTAGATACGCAGTATTTT.

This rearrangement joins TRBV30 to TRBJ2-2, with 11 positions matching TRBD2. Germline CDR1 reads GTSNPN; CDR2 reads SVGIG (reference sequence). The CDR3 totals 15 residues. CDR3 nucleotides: TGTGCTGGGCGGTTAGCGGGGGGGCCGACCGGGGAGCTGTTTTTT. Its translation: CAGRLAGGPTGELFF. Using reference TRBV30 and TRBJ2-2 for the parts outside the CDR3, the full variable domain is SQTIHQWPATLVQPVGSPLSLECTVEGTSNPNLYWYRQAAGRGLQLLFYSVGIGQISSEVPQNLSASRPQDRQFILSSKKLLLSDSGFYLCAGRLAGGPTGELFFGEGSRLTVL.

In DNA, the CDR3 is TGCGCCAGCAGCCAGGGGACTAGCGGGAGGCTTTACAATGAGCAGTTCTTC. Protein sequence: CASSQGTSGRLYNEQFF. The gene calls are TRBV4-3 and TRBJ2-1, with 15 nucleotides matching TRBD2. CDR3 length: 17 amino acids. Germline V gives CDR1 LGHNA, CDR2 YSLEER. With V trimmed by 3 bases and J by 4 bases, 4 bases remained unmatched.

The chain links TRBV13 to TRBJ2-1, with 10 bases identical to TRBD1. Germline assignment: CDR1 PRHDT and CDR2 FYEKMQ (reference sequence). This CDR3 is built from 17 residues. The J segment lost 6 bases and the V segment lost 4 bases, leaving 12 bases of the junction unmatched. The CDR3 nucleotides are TGTGCCAGCAGCTCCGAGACAGGGGGCACCCACGTCAATGAGCAGTTCTTC. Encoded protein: CASSSETGGTHVNEQFF.